This is a list of T cell receptor beta chains from one sample in a study of shared clonotypes between healthy human individuals. Generated by immunoSEQ multiplex PCR, the TCRdb table keeps only in-frame clones and is missing some. The sample has about 2.4 million clones, 90% to 95% seen once. The sample consisted of naive CD4+ T cells sorted from blood. These receptor sequences come from a man younger than 35 in good health. Both conserved end residues are part of each CDR3. Fields, in order: V gene, J gene, D gene, clone size, CDR3 DNA, CDR3 protein. D genes are given only for firm matches. Size values are once, few and many counts, or a class for expanded clones, and some rows have none.

TRBV7-9,TRBJ1-2,NA,NA,TGTGCCAGCAGCTTAGCAGGACAAGACTATGGCTACACCTTC,CASSLAGQDYGYTF
TRBV6-1,TRBJ1-2,NA,NA,TGTGCCAGCAGTGAATACGACCGAGCTTACTATGGCTACACCTTC,CASSEYDRAYYGYTF
TRBV5-1,TRBJ2-2,NA,NA,TGCGCCAGCAGCTTGGACGGAACCGGGGAGCTGTTTTTT,CASSLDGTGELFF
TRBV4-2,TRBJ2-5,NA,NA,TGTGCCAGCAGCACTACTAGTCGTATTCAGTACTTC,CASSTTSRIQYF
TRBV19,TRBJ2-5,NA,once,TGTGCCAGTAGTGGTGGGTACAAAGAGACCCAGTACTTC,CASSGGYKETQYF
TRBV7-2,TRBJ2-7,TRBD2,NA,TGTGCCAGCAGCTCGGGACTAGCGGGGGTCGAGCAGTACTTC,CASSSGLAGVEQYF
TRBV6-5,TRBJ2-7,NA,NA,TGTGCCAGCAGCCTACAGTATGGCCCCTACGAGCAGTACTTC,CASSLQYGPYEQYF
TRBV9,TRBJ2-3,TRBD2,NA,TGTGCCAGCAGCGTAGGGGTCGGAGCGGGATTCAAGAGCACAGATACGCAGTATTTT,CASSVGVGAGFKSTDTQYF
TRBV7-8,TRBJ2-2,NA,NA,TGTGCCAGCAGCTCCCTTTTACGGAACGGGGAGCTGTTTTTT,CASSSLLRNGELFF
TRBV5-4,TRBJ1-2,NA,NA,TGTGCCAGCAGCTTGGGCCAGGGAGAAGTCGGCTACACCTTC,CASSLGQGEVGYTF
TRBV29-1,TRBJ2-7,TRBD2,NA,TGCAGCGTGACTAGCTCCTCTTACGAGCAGTACTTC,CSVTSSSYEQYF
TRBV19,TRBJ2-1,NA,few,TGTGCCAGTAGTATCCGGGCTGAGCAGTTCTTC,CASSIRAEQFF
TRBV7-6,TRBJ2-6,TRBD1,NA,TGTGCCAGCAGCTACCAAAACAGGGGGCCTGGGGCCAACGTCCTGACTTTC,CASSYQNRGPGANVLTF
TRBV7-9,TRBJ2-2,NA,NA,TGTGCCAGCAGCCGGTTCGGGGCAAACACCGGGGAGCTGTTTTTT,CASSRFGANTGELFF
TRBV4-1,TRBJ2-7,TRBD2,NA,TGCGCCAGCAGCCAAGGCCCGGCGGGAGGGCTGAGCGAGCAGTACTTC,CASSQGPAGGLSEQYF
TRBV30,TRBJ2-2,NA,once,TGTGCCTGGGGGGACTCCCTGAACACCGGGGAGCTGTTTTTT,CAWGDSLNTGELFF
TRBV14,TRBJ2-3,NA,NA,TGTGCCAGCAGCGGGCGCTTCACAGATACGCAGTATTTT,CASSGRFTDTQYF
TRBV6-5,TRBJ1-1,NA,NA,TGTGCCAGCAGTAGAGAGACAGGAGAGAACACTGAAGCTTTCTTT,CASSRETGENTEAFF
TRBV6-5,TRBJ1-1,NA,NA,TGTGCCAGCAGTTACTCGGACAGCGAAGCTTTCTTT,CASSYSDSEAFF
TRBV5-1,TRBJ1-5,NA,NA,TGCGCCAGCAGCTTGGAGGGCCAGAGCAATCAGCCCCAGCATTTT,CASSLEGQSNQPQHF
TRBV5-4,TRBJ2-7,TRBD2,NA,TGTGCCAGCAGCTTGCGGGGGGGCAGCTCCTACGAGCAGTACTTC,CASSLRGGSSYEQYF
TRBV6-6,TRBJ2-7,TRBD1,NA,TGTGCCAGCTCCGACAGGGGGCAGTTTACCTACGAGCAGTACTTC,CASSDRGQFTYEQYF
TRBV19,TRBJ1-5,NA,once,TGTGCCAGTACCGACAGAGGCAACAATCAGCCCCAGCATTTT,CASTDRGNNQPQHF
TRBV6-1,TRBJ2-7,NA,once,TGTGCCAGCAGTGAAGGATTGACGGGACTGCGGTCCTACGAGCAGTACTTC,CASSEGLTGLRSYEQYF
TRBV5-1,TRBJ1-5,NA,NA,TGCGCCAGCAGCTTGGGGGGGTTCAATCAGCCCCAGCATTTT,CASSLGGFNQPQHF
TRBV27,TRBJ2-3,NA,NA,TGTGCCAGCAGTTCCCCCGAGACAGCAGGCACAGATACGCAGTATTTT,CASSSPETAGTDTQYF
TRBV6-5,TRBJ1-1,TRBD1,few,TGTGCCAGCAGGATAATGACAGGGACAACTGAAGCTTTCTTT,CASRIMTGTTEAFF
TRBV19,TRBJ1-5,NA,NA,TGTGCCAGTCGTCTCGGGGGGGCCCAGCATTTT,CASRLGGAQHF
TRBV5-6,TRBJ2-7,TRBD1,NA,TGTGCCAGCAGCACAGGGGGGAACTACGAGCAGTACTTC,CASSTGGNYEQYF
TRBV6-6,TRBJ1-2,NA,NA,TGTGCCAGCAGTTACAGGGATGGCTACACCTTC,CASSYRDGYTF
TRBV1,TRBJ2-1,NA,once,TGCACCAGCAGCCAAGGACTAGCGGGACTCTACAATGAGCAGTTCTTC,CTSSQGLAGLYNEQFF
TRBV19,TRBJ2-2,NA,NA,TGTGCCAGTAGTATCAACAGGGTAGATCGCCCCGGGGAGCTGTTTTTT,CASSINRVDRPGELFF
TRBV4-1,TRBJ2-7,NA,few,TGCGCCAGCAGCCTCCTGGGTGGTTACGAGCAGTACTTC,CASSLLGGYEQYF
TRBV4-3,TRBJ2-7,TRBD1,NA,TGCGCCAGCAGCCAGCAACCGGGACAGGGGTACGAGCAGTACTTC,CASSQQPGQGYEQYF
TRBV5-1,TRBJ2-3,NA,NA,TGCGCCAGCAGCTTGGACGGGCGACCAACAGATACGCAGTATTTT,CASSLDGRPTDTQYF
TRBV9,TRBJ2-2,NA,NA,TGTGCCAGCAGCGTAGTCACAGGATACACCGGGGAGCTGTTTTTT,CASSVVTGYTGELFF
TRBV15,TRBJ2-1,TRBD2,NA,TGTGCCACCAGCAGAGTCAGAGCGACTAGCGGGAGCAATGAGCAGTTCTTC,CATSRVRATSGSNEQFF
TRBV18,TRBJ2-5,TRBD1,NA,TGTGCCAGCTCACCTACCGGGACAGGCCTACAAGAGACCCAGTACTTC,CASSPTGTGLQETQYF
TRBV11-2,TRBJ1-2,TRBD1,NA,TGTGCCAGCAGCCTTTCCTTGACAGGGACGGTTGGCTACACCTTC,CASSLSLTGTVGYTF
TRBV30,TRBJ1-4,NA,few,TGTGCCTGGAGTGTATCCGGTGATATGTTTTTT,CAWSVSGDMFF
TRBV9,TRBJ1-2,TRBD1,NA,TGTGCCAGCAGCACCCGACAGGGGGCCAACTATGGCTACACCTTC,CASSTRQGANYGYTF
TRBV29-1,TRBJ2-5,NA,NA,TGCAGCGTTGAAAGGGGGGAAGGCCAGTACTTC,CSVERGEGQYF
TRBV5-6,TRBJ1-5,NA,few,TGTGCCAGCAGCTTGGCCGGGCAGGGAATAGGTCAGCCCCAGCATTTT,CASSLAGQGIGQPQHF
TRBV28,TRBJ1-5,NA,NA,TGTGCCAGCAGGGAACAGCATAGCAATCAGCCCCAGCATTTT,CASREQHSNQPQHF
TRBV19,TRBJ1-5,NA,NA,TGTGCCAGTAGTATAGAGGCAGGCAATCAGCCCCAGCATTTT,CASSIEAGNQPQHF
TRBV11-3,TRBJ1-1,NA,NA,TGTGCCAGCAGCTTTTTGTCAGGGACTGAAGCTTTCTTT,CASSFLSGTEAFF
TRBV6-1,TRBJ1-6,TRBD1,NA,TGTGCCAGCAGCACCGGGACAGAGTATAATTCACCCCTCCACTTT,CASSTGTEYNSPLHF
TRBV11-2,TRBJ2-1,NA,NA,TGTGCCAGCAGCTTAGTAGAGGGAACCAATGAGCAGTTCTTC,CASSLVEGTNEQFF
TRBV5-4,TRBJ1-2,NA,NA,TGTGCCAGCAGCGCGGGGACACACACTAACTATGGCTACACCTTC,CASSAGTHTNYGYTF
TRBV10-1,TRBJ1-1,TRBD1,NA,TGCGCCAGCAGTGCGGGACAGGGTGGTGAAGCTTTCTTT,CASSAGQGGEAFF